The 19 T cell receptor beta chains below all came from one sample that was sequenced in a study of CD8+ T cells in alopecia areata. RNA extraction was followed by reverse transcription into cDNA, which acted as the sequencing template. Some clones are missing from TCRdb's copy, which holds only in-frame ones; the method was immunoSEQ multiplex PCR. The sample shows about 180,000 clones, 50% to 70% of them seen only once. The starting material was CD4+ T cells sorted from blood, obtained at week 0. The receptors originated from a human donor with alopecia areata.

The chain uses TRBV7-9 and TRBJ1-2; the match to TRBD1 covers 7 bases. The CDR3 has 15 amino acids. Germline V gene data show CDR1 as SEHNR and CDR2 as FQNEAQ (reference sequence). J was trimmed by 8 bases and V by 4 bases; bases with no gene match: 13. CDR3 sequence (DNA): TGTGCCAGCAGCTCGACAATGACAGGGAGCGTCGGCTACACCTTC. Protein sequence: CASSSTMTGSVGYTF.

The chain couples TRBV6-5 to TRBJ1-3; no clear D. V was pared by 2 bases and J by 0 bases, with 8 bases between. Germline V gives CDR1 MNHEY, CDR2 SVGAGI. This CDR3 is built from 15 residues. The CDR3 is CASSYSRSSGNTIYF. CDR3 nucleotide sequence: TGTGCCAGCAGTTACAGCCGGAGCTCTGGAAACACCATATATTTT.

This clone was seen more than once but under ten times. This sequence joins TRBV10-3 and TRBJ1-6; TRBD1 matches 10 bases. Germline CDR1 is ENHRY and CDR2 is SYGVKD. CDR3 length: 15 residues. After removal of 3 bases from V and 6 bases from J, the junction contained 2 bases not matched to a gene. CDR3 in amino acids: CAISERTGGNSPLHF. The CDR3 DNA reads as TGTGCCATCAGTGAAAGGACAGGGGGTAATTCACCCCTCCACTTT.

This clone was recorded once. CDR3 residues: CASSPAAHRGGYTF. CDR3 DNA: TGTGCCAGCAGCCCAGCCGCTCACAGGGGGGGCTACACCTTC. V and J are TRBV7-9 and TRBJ1-2; 8 nucleotides agree with TRBD1. The V segment lost 5 bases and the J segment 8 bases; nucleotides outside the gene matches: 10. Germline CDR1 and CDR2: SEHNR and FQNEAQ (reference sequence). The CDR3 is 14 residues long. Complete variable domain (other parts from reference TRBV7-9 and TRBJ1-2): DTGVSQNPRHKITKRGQNVTFRCDPISEHNRLYWYRQTLGQGPEFLTYFQNEAQLEKSRLLSDRFSAERPKGSFSTLEIQRTEQGDSAMYLCASSPAAHRGGYTFGSGTRLTVV.

The chain combines TRBV7-2 with TRBJ1-5; D not certain. The CDR3 runs to 13 residues. Per germline, CDR1 SGHTA and CDR2 FQGNSA. V shed 3 bases and J shed 4 bases, with 7 bases lying between them. The CDR3 DNA reads as TGTGCCAGCAGCTTGCAGAAGAATCAGCCCCAGCATTTT. Protein: CASSLQKNQPQHF.

A few counts support this clone. J is TRBJ2-7 and V is TRBV29-1; D call uncertain. The CDR3 contains 13 residues. The ends were cut back, 4 bases at V and 1 base at J, with 11 bases in the middle. Germline CDR1 is SQVTM and CDR2 is ANQGSEA. CDR3 coding DNA: TGCAGCGTTGGAGCCCTCGGATCCTACGAGCAGTACTTC. It is translated as CSVGALGSYEQYF.

This chain joins TRBV7-2 and TRBJ2-2; either TRBD1 or TRBD2 may supply D (6 bases each). Trimming removed 5 bases at V and 4 bases at J, with 14 bases between. From germline, CDR1 is SGHTA and CDR2 FQGNSA. This CDR3 is built from 15 residues. CDR3 sequence reads: CASSIGGRGTGELFF. DNA of the CDR3: TGTGCCAGCAGCATCGGGGGCAGGGGCACCGGGGAGCTGTTTTTT.

A note on this clone: The same CDR3 can be traced to other DNA sequences in this sample. Written as DNA, the CDR3 is TGTGCCTGGAGTGTAGGGTACGAGCAGTACTTC. Residues: CAWSVGYEQYF. V and J are TRBV30 and TRBJ2-7; D gene unclear. The CDR3 is 11 amino acids. V lost 0 bases to trimming and J lost 4 bases, with 4 bases between them. CDR1 and CDR2 (germline): GTSNPN, SVGIG (reference sequence).

Here the CDR3 reads CASRPTGSGNTIYF. The CDR3 nucleotides are TGTGCCAGCAGGCCTACAGGGTCTGGAAACACCATATATTTT. This sequence joins TRBV6-5 and TRBJ1-3; a weak D match, TRBD1 (6 bases). Trimming removed 6 bases from V and 1 base from J, with 10 bases in between. Germline CDR1 reads MNHEY; CDR2 reads SVGAGI. The length of the CDR3 is 14 residues.

This clone was seen more than once but under ten times. V usage is TRBV6-1 and J usage is TRBJ2-3, with 8 positions matching TRBD1. The CDR3 contains 17 residues. Per the germline V gene, CDR1 is MNHNS and CDR2 is SASEGT. V shed 3 bases and J 2 bases; nucleotides not matched to a gene: 10. For the CDR3, the DNA is TGTGCCAGCAGTGAGGGCAAGGGGACAGGATCCACAGATACGCAGTATTTT. Translating gives CASSEGKGTGSTDTQYF.

The chain couples TRBV30 to TRBJ1-2, with 7 positions matching TRBD1. V lost 3 bases, J lost 8 bases, and 9 bases stayed unmatched. The CDR3 runs 13 residues. The germline CDR1 and CDR2 sequences are GTSNPN and SVGIG (reference sequence). The CDR3 DNA follows: TGTGCCTGGAGATTAGACAGGGTTAAAGGCTACACCTTC. It translates to CAWRLDRVKGYTF. Supplemented by reference TRBV30 and TRBJ1-2, the full variable domain reads SQTIHQWPATLVQPVGSPLSLECTVEGTSNPNLYWYRQAAGRGLQLLFYSVGIGQISSEVPQNLSASRPQDRQFILSSKKLLLSDSGFYLCAWRLDRVKGYTFGSGTRLTVV.

The chain joins TRBV4-2 to TRBJ1-5; possible D gene TRBD1, 5 bases. This CDR3 spans 12 amino acids. Germline V CDR1 and CDR2: LGHNA, YNFKEQ. The V end lost 3 bases, the J end lost 9 bases, and 9 bases lay between the germline ends. The CDR3 bases are TGTGCCAGCAGCCAGGGGGGAGGGCCCCAGCATTTT. Translating it yields CASSQGGGPQHF.

Turning to this clone: In the same sample, other DNA sequences code for this CDR3. The chain uses TRBV5-1 and TRBJ2-7; D may be TRBD2 (5 bases). Germline lookup yields CDR1 SGHRS and CDR2 YFSETQ. The V end lost 0 bases, the J end lost 5 bases, and 9 bases lay between the germline ends. The CDR3 is 13 residues long. In DNA, the CDR3 is TGCGCCAGCAGCTTGGATCGGGGTAACGAGCAGTACTTC. Its protein is CASSLDRGNEQYF.

Only a few counts were recorded for this clone. The CDR3 sequence: CASGEGETQYF. The CDR3 region has the DNA TGCGCCAGCGGCGAGGGGGAGACCCAGTACTTC. This sequence joins TRBV5-1 and TRBJ2-5; D is perhaps TRBD1 or TRBD2 (5 bases each). Trimming pared 7 bases from V and 5 bases from J, leaving 9 bases between. The CDR3 length is 11 residues. Germline CDR1 reads SGHRS; CDR2 reads YFSETQ.

The chain couples TRBV29-1 to TRBJ2-2; D ambiguous. This CDR3 contains 13 residues. The germline V gene has CDR1 SQVTM and CDR2 ANQGSEA. Trimming removed 4 bases from V and 3 bases from J, with 9 bases in between. The CDR3 spells CSVGGIYTGELFF. In DNA form, the CDR3 reads TGCAGCGTTGGGGGAATCTACACCGGGGAGCTGTTTTTT.

The table lists this clone with a few counts. The chain has TRBV7-2 and TRBJ2-3, with no clear D. The CDR3 is 12 amino acids. The V gene's germline CDR1 is SGHTA and CDR2 FQGNSA. Trimming took 7 bases from V and 6 from J, leaving 11 bases between them. The chain's CDR3 is CASTPVGDTQYF. DNA of the CDR3: TGTGCCAGCACCCCGGTTGGGGATACGCAGTATTTT. The complete variable domain, with remaining parts taken from reference TRBV7-2 and TRBJ2-3, reads GAGVSQSPSNKVTEKGKDVELRCDPISGHTALYWYRQSLGQGLEFLIYFQGNSAPDKSGLPSDRFSAERTGGSVSTLTIQRTQQEDSAVYLCASTPVGDTQYFGPGTRLTVL.

The chain has TRBV2 and TRBJ1-1; D gene ambiguous. The CDR3 has 12 residues. From germline, CDR1 is SNHLY and CDR2 FYNNEI. Trimming cost V 4 bases and J 1 base, with 4 bases left between them. As DNA, the CDR3 is TGTGCCAGCAGTGGGGGGAACACTGAAGCTTTCTTT. Amino acids: CASSGGNTEAFF.

This clone has more than one count but fewer than ten. The chain recombines TRBV29-1 with TRBJ2-3; 8 nucleotides line up with TRBD2. CDR1 is SQVTM and CDR2 is ANQGSEA in the germline V gene. V trimming: 1 base; J trimming: 6 bases; junction bases outside the gene matches: 3. The CDR3 is made up of 13 amino acids. CDR3 nucleotide sequence: TGCAGCGTTGAAGGCCCTAGCGGGGATACGCAGTATTTT. Translation: CSVEGPSGDTQYF.

This clone was observed a few times. The chain uses TRBV20-1 and TRBJ2-7, with D unclear. The CDR3 extends over 11 amino acids. Germline CDR1 is DFQATT and CDR2 is SNEGSKA (reference sequence). The V and J ends lost 5 bases and 7 bases respectively, with 12 bases between them. The DNA of the CDR3 is TGCAGTGCTCGAGTTTTGGCGGAGCAGTACTTC. It yields the protein CSARVLAEQYF.